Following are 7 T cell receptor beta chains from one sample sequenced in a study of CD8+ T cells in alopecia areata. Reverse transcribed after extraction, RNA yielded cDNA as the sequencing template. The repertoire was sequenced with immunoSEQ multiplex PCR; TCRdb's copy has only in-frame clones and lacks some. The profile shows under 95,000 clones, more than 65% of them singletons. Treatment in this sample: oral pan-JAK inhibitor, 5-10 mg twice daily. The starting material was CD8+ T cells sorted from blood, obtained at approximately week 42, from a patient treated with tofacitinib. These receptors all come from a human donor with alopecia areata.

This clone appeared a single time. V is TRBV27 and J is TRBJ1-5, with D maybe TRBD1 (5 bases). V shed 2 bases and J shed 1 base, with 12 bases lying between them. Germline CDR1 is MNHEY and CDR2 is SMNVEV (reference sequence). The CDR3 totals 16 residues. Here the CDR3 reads CASSLRAGLSNQPQHF. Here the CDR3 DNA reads TGTGCCAGCAGTTTAAGGGCAGGGCTAAGCAATCAGCCCCAGCATTTT.

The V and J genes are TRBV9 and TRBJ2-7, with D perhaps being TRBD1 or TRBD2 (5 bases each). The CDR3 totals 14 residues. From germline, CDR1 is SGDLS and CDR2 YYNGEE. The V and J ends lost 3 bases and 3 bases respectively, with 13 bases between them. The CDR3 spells CASSAGRLGYEQYF. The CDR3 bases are TGTGCCAGCAGCGCGGGACGGTTGGGCTACGAGCAGTACTTC.

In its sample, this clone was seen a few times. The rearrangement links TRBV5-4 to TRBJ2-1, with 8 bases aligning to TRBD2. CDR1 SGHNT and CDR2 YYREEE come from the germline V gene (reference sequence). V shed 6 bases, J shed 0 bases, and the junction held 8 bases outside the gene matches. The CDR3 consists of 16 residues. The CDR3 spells CASTESGGLSYNEQFF. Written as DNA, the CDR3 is TGTGCCAGCACCGAGAGCGGGGGACTCTCCTACAATGAGCAGTTCTTC.

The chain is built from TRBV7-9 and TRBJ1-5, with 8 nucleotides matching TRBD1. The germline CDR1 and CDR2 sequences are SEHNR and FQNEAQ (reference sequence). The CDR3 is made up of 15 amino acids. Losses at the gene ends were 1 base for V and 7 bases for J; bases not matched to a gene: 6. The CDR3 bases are TGTGCCAGCAGCTTAGGAGGGACAGGAGGCCAGCCCCAGCATTTT. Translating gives CASSLGGTGGQPQHF.

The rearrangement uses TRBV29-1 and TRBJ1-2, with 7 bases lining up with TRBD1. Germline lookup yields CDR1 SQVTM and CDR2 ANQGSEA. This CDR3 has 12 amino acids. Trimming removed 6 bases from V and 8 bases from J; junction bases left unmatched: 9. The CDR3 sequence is CSVPDREGGYTF. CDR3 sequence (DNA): TGCAGCGTCCCAGACAGGGAAGGAGGCTACACCTTC.

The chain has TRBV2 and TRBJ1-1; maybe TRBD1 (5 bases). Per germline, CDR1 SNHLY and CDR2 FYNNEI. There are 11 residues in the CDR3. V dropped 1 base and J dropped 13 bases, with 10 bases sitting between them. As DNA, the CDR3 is TGTGCCAGCAGTGAAGGCAGGGTAGTTTTCTTT. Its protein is CASSEGRVVFF.

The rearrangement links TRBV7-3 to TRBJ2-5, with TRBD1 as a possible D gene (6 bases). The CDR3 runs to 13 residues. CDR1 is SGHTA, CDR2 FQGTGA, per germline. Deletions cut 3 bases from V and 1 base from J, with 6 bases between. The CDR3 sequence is CASSLDSQETQYF. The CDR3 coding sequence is TGTGCCAGCAGCTTGGACAGCCAAGAGACCCAGTACTTC.